This T cell receptor beta chain was recovered during a study of beta chain features in type 1 diabetes. Regarding the study as a whole: Shorter TCRB CDR3s, moderately but significantly so, were found in Type 1 diabetes patients in all four CD4+ subsets.

This clone has only a few counts. Antigen specificity is unknown. The ends lost 4 bases at V and 2 bases at J; junction bases unmatched: 11. The germline V gene encodes CDR1 SGHRS and CDR2 YFSETQ. The CDR3 extends over 18 amino acids. The investigators reverse transcribed all of the isolated RNA, so they sequenced expressed TCRB transcripts. Sequencing used immunoSEQ multiplex PCR; TCRdb keeps in-frame clones, though not all of them. Of hundreds of thousands of clones in the sample, roughly 13% are singletons; the top ten hold less than 0.025%. The sample consisted of naive CD4+ T cells from blood. The chain joins TRBV5-1 to TRBJ2-1, with 11 positions matching TRBD2. The clonotype was recovered from a young man with type 1 diabetes. CDR3 sequence (DNA): TGCGCCAGCAGCCGACTTCCGACTAGCGGGGCTCCCTACAATGAGCAGTTCTTC. It is translated as CASSRLPTSGAPYNEQFF. Together with reference TRBV5-1 and TRBJ2-1, the CDR3 gives the full variable domain: KAGVTQTPRYLIKTRGQQVTLSCSPISGHRSVSWYQQTPGQGLQFLFEYFSETQRNKGNFPGRFSGRQFSNSRSEMNVSTLELGDSALYLCASSRLPTSGAPYNEQFFGPGTRLTVL.